The rows below give T cell receptor beta chains drawn from one sample of a study of shared clonotypes between healthy human individuals. Assay: immunoSEQ multiplex PCR; the TCRdb copy retains only in-frame clones and omits some. The sample shows hundreds of thousands of clones, around 73% of them seen only once. Sequences were obtained from memory CD4+ T cells sorted from blood. These receptors originate from a woman in her 30s in good health. Both conserved end residues are part of each CDR3. The D gene is left open where the match is weak. Rows may omit the clone size; those that give it use once, few, many or a size class.

-,TRBV30,-,TRBJ2-2,TGTGCCTGGAGTGCTCCGAACACCGGGGAGCTGTTTTTT,CAWSAPNTGELFF
-,TRBV6-5,-,TRBJ1-3,TGTGCCAGTCGGAAGAGCTCTGGAAACACCATATATTTT,CASRKSSGNTIYF
-,TRBV27,-,TRBJ1-1,TGTGCCAGCTGTTTTTGGGGGCGAGGGAACACTGAAGCTTTCTTT,CASCFWGRGNTEAFF
-,TRBV19,-,TRBJ2-7,TGTGCCAGTAGTATGCCCGGGACTGGGTCCTACGAGCAGTACTTC,CASSMPGTGSYEQYF
-,TRBV5-1,-,TRBJ1-1,TGCGCCAGCAGCTTGCAGGGTATGAACACTGAAGCTTTCTTT,CASSLQGMNTEAFF
-,TRBV23-1,few,TRBJ2-1,TGCGCCAGCAGTCTTCCAGGAGGGCTGAGGACCTACAATGAGCAGTTCTTC,CASSLPGGLRTYNEQFF
-,TRBV7-8,-,TRBJ2-3,TGTGCCAGCAGGAAAACTTGGACTGGAAGGACAGATACGCAGTATTTT,CASRKTWTGRTDTQYF
-,TRBV15,-,TRBJ2-7,TGTGCCACCAGCAGAGATCTCGGGGTACCACCCTACGAGCAGTACTTC,CATSRDLGVPPYEQYF
-,TRBV9,-,TRBJ2-7,TGTGCCAGCAGCGTAGGTGGACAAGCCGAGCAGTACTTC,CASSVGGQAEQYF
TRBD1,TRBV6-1,-,TRBJ1-1,TGTGCCAGCAGGGACAGGGCGGTGAACACTGAAGCTTTCTTT,CASRDRAVNTEAFF
-,TRBV28,few,TRBJ1-2,TGTGCCAGCAGTGCCCCGGACAGCTATGGCTACACCTTC,CASSAPDSYGYTF
-,TRBV5-4,-,TRBJ1-2,TGTGCCAGCAGCCAGACAGCCAACTATGGCTACACCTTC,CASSQTANYGYTF
TRBD1,TRBV4-1,-,TRBJ2-2,TGCGCCAGCAGCCAAGGCAGGGGGCTTTTCAACGGGGAGCTGTTTTTT,CASSQGRGLFNGELFF
-,TRBV6-1,-,TRBJ2-7,TGTGCCAGCATAAACATAACAGGCCCTGTCTACGAGCAGTACTTC,CASINITGPVYEQYF
TRBD2,TRBV5-4,-,TRBJ2-2,TGTGCCAGCAGCGCAACTAGCGGGAGCGTTACCGGGGAGCTGTTTTTT,CASSATSGSVTGELFF
TRBD1,TRBV11-2,-,TRBJ1-5,TGTGCCAGCAGCTTACAGGGGGCGAACAATCAGCCCCAGCATTTT,CASSLQGANNQPQHF
-,TRBV5-4,-,TRBJ1-4,TGTGCCAGCAGCTTGGGTGGAGCGGGAAAACTGTTTTTT,CASSLGGAGKLFF
-,TRBV19,-,TRBJ1-4,TGTGCCAGTAGTGACAGTCGGGCAGGGGAGGAAAAACTGTTTTTT,CASSDSRAGEEKLFF
-,TRBV11-2,-,TRBJ1-6,TGTGCCAGCAGCTCGGGGGGAAATTCACCCCTCCACTTT,CASSSGGNSPLHF
-,TRBV5-5,once,TRBJ2-2,TGTGCCAGCAGCTTGGGTCCGGGTGCCGGGGAGCTGTTTTTT,CASSLGPGAGELFF
-,TRBV6-5,-,TRBJ2-5,TGTGCCAGCAGTTACCTGTCAACCTCAGAGACCCAGTACTTC,CASSYLSTSETQYF
-,TRBV7-2,-,TRBJ2-1,TGTGCCAGCAGCCGAGCAAGCGGGTCCTACAATGAGCAGTTCTTC,CASSRASGSYNEQFF
-,TRBV6-6,few,TRBJ2-7,TGTGCCAGCAGTTCGGGCAGGGAGTCCGAGCAGTACTTC,CASSSGRESEQYF
-,TRBV2,few,TRBJ2-2,TGTGCCAGCAGTGACTTTACATCGGCCGGGGAGCTGTTTTTT,CASSDFTSAGELFF
-,TRBV10-3,-,TRBJ2-7,TGTGCCATCAGTGAGGCAGGGATCAACGAGCAGTACTTC,CAISEAGINEQYF
TRBD2,TRBV4-1,-,TRBJ2-1,TGCGCCAGCAGCCACGCTCTCGGGGGGCTGACTAGCGGGAGGGGTGATGAGCAGTTCTTC,CASSHALGGLTSGRGDEQFF
TRBD2,TRBV11-3,-,TRBJ2-1,TGTGCCAGCAGCTTAGGTCAGACTAGCGGGAGCCTTGGCTCCTACAATGAGCAGTTCTTC,CASSLGQTSGSLGSYNEQFF
TRBD1,TRBV11-2,-,TRBJ2-7,TGTGCCAGCAGCCCAGGACAGGGGGCTACTTACGAGCAGTACTTC,CASSPGQGATYEQYF
-,TRBV6-6,-,TRBJ1-2,TGTGCCAGCAGTTACGGGGGCGGGCGAGAATCCTATGGCTACACCTTC,CASSYGGGRESYGYTF
-,TRBV28,-,TRBJ1-5,TGTGCCAGCAGGCCAGGGGGCAATCAGCCCCAGCATTTT,CASRPGGNQPQHF
-,TRBV6-4,-,TRBJ1-2,TGTGCCAGCAGTGACGACCGCTATGGCTACACCTTC,CASSDDRYGYTF
-,TRBV10-1,-,TRBJ2-2,TGCGCCAGCAGTGATGCGGGGAACACCGGGGAGCTGTTTTTT,CASSDAGNTGELFF
-,TRBV7-6,-,TRBJ2-5,TGTGCCAGCAGCTTAGCTGGCAGTTTACAAGAGACCCAGTACTTC,CASSLAGSLQETQYF
TRBD1,TRBV15,few,TRBJ2-1,TGTGCCACCAGGTCCAGGACAGGGGTTAGGAAATACAATGAGCAGTTCTTC,CATRSRTGVRKYNEQFF
-,TRBV9,-,TRBJ1-4,TGTGCCAGCAGCGTAGGAGGGGCGTATAGTGAAAAACTGTTTTTT,CASSVGGAYSEKLFF
TRBD1,TRBV19,few,TRBJ1-2,TGTGCCAGTAGGACAAGACAGGGGGTCTATGGCTACACCTTC,CASRTRQGVYGYTF
-,TRBV25-1,-,TRBJ2-7,TGTGCCAGCAGTGCTCTCTCGGGCTCCCCCTCGAGGTACGAGCAGTACTTC,CASSALSGSPSRYEQYF
-,TRBV30,-,TRBJ1-1,TGTGCCTGGAGTGTACACAGGGCAAGGGGAGCTTTCTTT,CAWSVHRARGAFF
-,TRBV18,-,TRBJ1-1,TGTGCCAGCTCAGGGTATTCGGACACTGAAGCTTTCTTT,CASSGYSDTEAFF
-,TRBV6-1,-,TRBJ1-1,TGTGCCAGCAGTACGTTTCTAAACACTGAAGCTTTCTTT,CASSTFLNTEAFF
-,TRBV28,-,TRBJ1-2,TGTGCCAGCACCGAGACCCTTGGGAGCTATGGCTACACCTTC,CASTETLGSYGYTF
TRBD2,TRBV10-3,few,TRBJ2-1,TGTGCCATCAGTGAGGCTAGCGGGAGGGCCCTCGCTGGCAATGAGCAGTTCTTC,CAISEASGRALAGNEQFF
-,TRBV5-6,-,TRBJ1-5,TGTGCCAGCAGCCTGGGGTTCGGGGGACGCAATCAGCCCCAGCATTTT,CASSLGFGGRNQPQHF